The rows below give T cell receptor beta chains drawn from one sample of a study of cytomegalovirus exposure and HLA in healthy donors. Sequencing was performed with immunoSEQ multiplex PCR; in TCRdb, only in-frame clones are kept and a portion is missing. Seen here are under 140,000 clones, 75% to 90% observed once, and the top ten hold more than 1.5%. The sample was PBMCs. These receptors all stem from a middle-aged man in good health and CMV-seronegative. CDR3s include the opening cysteine and the closing phenylalanine or tryptophan. Fields, in order: clone size, CDR3 length, V gene, J gene, D gene, CDR3 protein, CDR3 DNA. The D gene is left open where the match is weak. Expanded clones are given a class, and other clones once, few, many or no size at all.

>-|14|TRBV28|TRBJ1-6|TRBD1
CASSLGTGEAPLHF
TGTGCCAGCAGTCTAGGGACAGGGGAAGCGCCCCTCCACTTT
>-|15|TRBV7-9|TRBJ1-4|-
CASSLMTGGNEKLFF
TGTGCCAGCAGCCTAATGACAGGCGGGAATGAAAAACTGTTTTTT
>-|18|TRBV2|TRBJ1-5|-
CASSDGYQGLESNQPQHF
TGTGCCAGCAGTGACGGGTATCAGGGACTGGAAAGCAATCAGCCCCAGCATTTT
>-|13|TRBV6-1|TRBJ1-5|TRBD1
CAGGQGAFQPQHF
TGTGCCGGGGGACAGGGGGCTTTTCAGCCCCAGCATTTT
>-|12|TRBV7-2|TRBJ2-1|-
CASSSHLTEQFF
TGTGCCAGCAGCTCCCATCTGACAGAGCAGTTCTTC
>once|17|TRBV5-4|TRBJ2-7|-
CASSLAQAGLGFYEQYF
TGTGCCAGCAGCTTGGCGCAGGCAGGGCTTGGTTTTTACGAGCAGTACTTC
>few|15|TRBV27|TRBJ2-2|TRBD2
CASSLLAGVTGELFF
TGTGCCAGCAGTTTACTTGCGGGGGTCACCGGGGAGCTGTTTTTT
>once|13|TRBV6-5|TRBJ1-6|-
CASSYRTTSPLHF
TGTGCCAGCAGTTACCGCACAACTTCACCCCTCCACTTT
>-|14|TRBV4-2|TRBJ1-1|-
CASSQGLQGTEAFF
TGTGCCAGCAGCCAGGGACTACAGGGCACTGAAGCTTTCTTT
>-|14|TRBV5-6|TRBJ2-7|-
CASSLPGSSYEQYF
TGTGCCAGCAGTCTCCCGGGATCGTCCTACGAGCAGTACTTC
>-|16|TRBV4-3|TRBJ2-2|-
CASSQDPRPHTGELFF
TGCGCCAGCAGCCAAGATCCGCGGCCCCACACCGGGGAGCTGTTTTTT